Listed below are T cell receptor beta chains from one sample, sequenced in a study of cytomegalovirus exposure and HLA in healthy donors. Produced via immunoSEQ multiplex PCR; TCRdb's table is partial and in-frame only. The sample shows more than 95,000 clones, 75% to 90% of them seen only once. The sequenced material came from PBMCs. These receptor sequences come from a woman younger than 30 in good health and CMV-seronegative. Each CDR3 is given with its conserved first and last residue. The D gene is left open where the match is weak. The size entry is marked missing in some rows and otherwise reads once, few, many or a size class.

v_gene	abundance	d_gene	j_gene	CDR3aa	CDR3nt
TRBV5-1	.	.	TRBJ2-5	CASSLRGGNVGETQYF	TGCGCCAGCAGCTTGCGAGGCGGGAACGTGGGGGAGACCCAGTACTTC
TRBV9	.	.	TRBJ1-2	CASSPQETMGGYTF	TGTGCCAGCAGCCCCCAGGAGACTATGGGTGGCTACACCTTC
TRBV28	.	TRBD1	TRBJ1-5	CASSSSQGYYSNQPQHF	TGTGCCAGCAGTTCCTCACAGGGGTATTATAGCAATCAGCCCCAGCATTTT
TRBV19	.	TRBD1	TRBJ1-2	CASSTGTEIYGYTF	TGTGCCAGTAGTACCGGGACAGAGATCTATGGCTACACCTTC
TRBV29-1	.	TRBD2	TRBJ2-7	CSVEDPRPRGGYEQYF	TGCAGCGTTGAGGACCCCCGGCCTCGGGGGGGTTACGAGCAGTACTTC
TRBV6-1	few	TRBD1	TRBJ1-2	CASRGSGGGYTF	TGTGCCAGCAGGGGTTCAGGGGGCGGCTACACCTTC
TRBV9	.	TRBD1	TRBJ1-2	CASSLLGTGLRYGYTF	TGTGCCAGCAGCCTATTAGGGACAGGGCTACGGTATGGCTACACCTTC
TRBV15	.	TRBD2	TRBJ2-7	CATSSRRKTSGARVGEQYF	TGTGCCACCAGCAGCAGACGTAAGACTAGCGGCGCCAGGGTTGGCGAGCAGTACTTC
TRBV5-8	.	.	TRBJ2-7	CASSLVEQYF	TGTGCCAGCAGCTTGGTAGAGCAGTACTTC
TRBV30	.	.	TRBJ2-7	CAWSVLGGGPYEQYF	TGTGCCTGGAGTGTACTTGGCGGGGGCCCTTACGAGCAGTACTTC
TRBV29-1	.	TRBD1	TRBJ2-5	CSVESRDREETQYF	TGCAGCGTTGAATCCAGGGACAGGGAAGAGACCCAGTACTTC
TRBV7-8	.	.	TRBJ1-2	CASSLYRGRNYGYTF	TGTGCCAGCAGCCTCTATCGGGGGAGGAACTATGGCTACACCTTC
TRBV7-9	.	.	TRBJ1-1	CASSLVGVLNTEAFF	TGTGCCAGCAGCTTAGTGGGCGTATTGAACACTGAAGCTTTCTTT
TRBV6-1	.	.	TRBJ2-7	CASSGTNLPHEQYF	TGTGCCAGCAGTGGGACTAACCTTCCCCACGAGCAGTACTTC
TRBV13	.	.	TRBJ2-7	CASSLRYSTYEQYF	TGTGCCAGCAGCTTAAGATACTCAACCTACGAGCAGTACTTC
TRBV9	once	TRBD2	TRBJ2-7	CASSEQLLASAYEQYF	TGTGCCAGCAGCGAACAACTACTAGCGTCGGCCTACGAGCAGTACTTC
TRBV5-1	.	TRBD1	TRBJ2-7	CASSLDRVSGEQYF	TGCGCCAGCAGCCTGGACAGGGTCTCGGGCGAGCAGTACTTC
TRBV10-3	.	TRBD2	TRBJ2-1	CAISIGELGRLSYNEQFF	TGTGCCATCAGTATAGGAGAACTCGGGAGGTTGTCCTACAATGAGCAGTTCTTC
TRBV4-1	.	TRBD2	TRBJ2-5	CASSKILASQETQYF	TGCGCCAGCAGCAAAATACTAGCGTCCCAAGAGACCCAGTACTTC
TRBV11-3	once	TRBD2	TRBJ2-1	CASSRHSGSREEQFF	TGTGCCAGCAGCCGTCATAGCGGGAGTAGGGAGGAGCAGTTCTTC
TRBV9	.	TRBD1	TRBJ2-7	CASSPGTGIYEQYF	TGTGCCAGCAGCCCAGGGACAGGGATCTACGAGCAGTACTTC
TRBV5-5	.	.	TRBJ2-7	CASSPTPGSGDYEQYF	TGTGCCAGCAGCCCGACCCCGGGAAGCGGAGACTACGAGCAGTACTTC
TRBV13	.	TRBD1	TRBJ2-7	CASSLLGGYSYEQYF	TGTGCCAGCAGCTTATTAGGGGGCTACTCCTACGAGCAGTACTTC
TRBV10-2	.	TRBD1	TRBJ1-2	CASSVPGGYGYTF	TGCGCCAGCAGTGTTCCAGGGGGCTATGGCTACACCTTC
TRBV9	.	.	TRBJ2-2	CASSLGTPGELFF	TGTGCCAGCAGCCTAGGGACTCCCGGGGAGCTGTTTTTT
TRBV10-3	.	TRBD1	TRBJ1-2	CAISEQRTGGGYTF	TGTGCCATCAGTGAGCAAAGGACAGGGGGAGGCTACACCTTC
TRBV18	.	TRBD1	TRBJ2-5	CASSPGQAMETQYF	TGTGCCAGCTCACCAGGACAGGCAATGGAGACCCAGTACTTC
TRBV5-6	few	.	TRBJ1-3	CASSPTWSSSGNTIYF	TGTGCCAGCAGCCCAACGTGGAGCTCCTCTGGAAACACCATATATTTT